This entry lists 27 T cell receptor beta chains sequenced from one sample in a study of beta chain features in type 1 diabetes. The investigators reverse transcribed all of the isolated RNA, so they sequenced expressed TCRB transcripts. Measured with immunoSEQ multiplex PCR; TCRdb has only the in-frame clones, and not every one. The sample lists around 280,000 clones; around 16% were seen once. Notes on the study in general: All four CD4+ subsets of Type 1 diabetes patients contained TCRB CDR3s that were moderately but significantly shorter.

These receptors' antigens are unknown. Sequencing was carried out using naive CD4+ T cells from blood. All receptors derive from a man aged 18 to 29 with type 1 diabetes.

The rearrangement uses TRBV5-1 and TRBJ2-7, with D perhaps matching TRBD1 (5 bases). Looked up from germline, CDR1 is SGHRS and CDR2 is YFSETQ. V was cut by 0 bases and J by 3 bases, with 13 bases left in between. This CDR3 is 15 amino acids long. CDR3 coding DNA: TGCGCCAGCAGCTTGGGTCAGGGTGCCTTCTACGAGCAGTACTTC. It yields the protein CASSLGQGAFYEQYF.

This clone occurred a few times. The rearrangement links TRBV18 to TRBJ1-1; 12 bases fit TRBD1. The germline V gene has CDR1 KGHSH and CDR2 LQKENI. The CDR3 has 15 residues. V trimming: 3 bases; J trimming: 4 bases; junction bases outside the gene matches: 3. The CDR3 region is CASSPGTGGGTEAFF. The CDR3 bases are TGTGCCAGCTCACCCGGGACAGGGGGCGGCACTGAAGCTTTCTTT.

This clone turned up a few times. The chain couples TRBV29-1 to TRBJ2-5, with 9 bases matching TRBD2. V dropped 6 bases and J dropped 1; count of bases not matched to a gene: 3. This CDR3 region has 13 residues. CDR1 SQVTM and CDR2 ANQGSEA come from the germline V gene. In nucleotides, the CDR3 is TGCAGCGTACGCGGGAGGGCCCAAGAGACCCAGTACTTC. Its translation: CSVRGRAQETQYF.

This clone was counted between two and nine times. The CDR3 DNA reads TGTGCCAGCAGCTCCCGAGCGACTAGCGGGGGGGCCAAAAACATTCAGTACTTC. It codes for CASSSRATSGGAKNIQYF. V usage is TRBV7-2 and J usage is TRBJ2-4; 13 bases agree with TRBD2. Trimming took 4 bases from V and 1 from J; bases not matched to a gene: 7. CDR1 is SGHTA, CDR2 FQGNSA, per germline. The CDR3 is 18 residues long.

This clone was seen a handful of times. The rearrangement joins TRBV19 to TRBJ1-1, with D perhaps TRBD1 (5 bases). Germline CDR1 reads LNHDA; CDR2 reads SQIVND (reference sequence). V lost 9 bases, J lost 6 bases, and 17 bases lay in between. CDR3 size: 13 residues. CDR3 nucleotide sequence: TGTGCCAGCCAACCGAACAGGCTCGCTGAAGCTTTCTTT. Translating it yields CASQPNRLAEAFF.

The chain recombines TRBV9 with TRBJ2-7, with 7 bases aligning to TRBD2. The trim removed 0 bases at V and 1 base at J, leaving 7 bases unmatched. Germline CDR1 SGDLS, CDR2 YYNGEE. This CDR3 spans 16 amino acids. This chain's CDR3 is CASSVASSGDSYEQYF. The CDR3 nucleotides are TGTGCCAGCAGCGTAGCTTCTAGCGGAGATTCCTACGAGCAGTACTTC.

This clone was counted only a few times. V and J are TRBV5-1 and TRBJ1-1, with 8 bases identical to TRBD1. The CDR3 is made up of 15 amino acids. In germline, CDR1 is SGHRS, CDR2 YFSETQ. The V segment lost 0 bases and the J segment 1 base; nucleotides outside the gene matches: 2. The CDR3 sequence is CASSLGTGPNTEAFF. CDR3 DNA: TGCGCCAGCAGCTTGGGGACAGGGCCGAACACTGAAGCTTTCTTT.

The chain links TRBV7-2 to TRBJ1-2; D remains ambiguous. The CDR3 runs 15 residues. V was clipped by 3 bases and J by 8 bases, with 19 bases between them. The V gene's germline CDR1 is SGHTA and CDR2 FQGNSA. In DNA form, the CDR3 reads TGTGCCAGCAGCTTTACGACGGGCGCGGGAGGCGGCTACACCTTC. Translated, it gives CASSFTTGAGGGYTF.

The V call is TRBV2, the J call TRBJ2-1, with 9 bases matching TRBD2. V lost 4 bases and J lost 10; bases outside the gene matches: 8. The CDR3 is 14 amino acids. Germline CDR1 SNHLY, CDR2 FYNNEI. The CDR3 DNA is TGTGCCAGCAGTGTGGAGCGGGGGGAGGCCGAGCAGTTCTTC. Its protein is CASSVERGEAEQFF.

This clone was counted only a few times. The chain carries TRBV5-1 and TRBJ1-1, with 7 bases fitting TRBD1. The CDR3 extends over 15 amino acids. Germline V CDR1 and CDR2: SGHRS, YFSETQ. Germline trimming cut 5 bases from V and 0 bases from J; bases unmatched to any gene: 7. The CDR3 DNA follows: TGCGCCAGCAGAGATCGACAGGGCATGAACACTGAAGCTTTCTTT. Translating gives CASRDRQGMNTEAFF.

The J gene is TRBJ2-7, the V gene TRBV18; D unresolved. With 6 bases removed from V and 9 bases from J, the gap between germline ends came to 18 bases. The germline gives CDR1 KGHSH, CDR2 LQKENI. The CDR3 length is 13 residues. This CDR3 reads CASSLEPDFGQYF. The CDR3 DNA reads TGTGCCAGCTCTCTCGAGCCCGATTTTGGGCAGTACTTC.

The chain employs TRBV6-6 and TRBJ2-3; D is possibly TRBD2 (6 bases). From germline, CDR1 is MNHNY and CDR2 SVGAGI (reference sequence). The CDR3 contains 14 residues. V was trimmed by 8 bases and J by 4 bases, leaving 16 bases between them. The CDR3 nucleotides are TGTGCCAGCGTCGGGGGTTTTATCCCAGATACGCAGTATTTT. Protein: CASVGGFIPDTQYF.

This clone was counted only a few times. The gene calls are TRBV21-1 and TRBJ2-7; the table's D call TRBD1 went unverified against the DNA. TRBV21-1 is given as a pseudogene. This CDR3 has 14 residues. DNA of the CDR3: TGTGCCAGCAGCAGACAGCCCAGCTCCTACGAGCAGTACTTC. It is translated as CASSRQPSSYEQYF.

This clone occurred a few times. This chain links TRBV9 with TRBJ2-5; 9 bases map to TRBD1. J was trimmed by 5 bases and V by 0 bases; bases with no gene match: 5. Germline CDR1 is SGDLS and CDR2 is YYNGEE. This CDR3 has 15 residues. The CDR3 is CASSVADRGRETQYF. CDR3 in DNA: TGTGCCAGCAGCGTAGCTGACAGGGGGAGGGAGACCCAGTACTTC.

This clone occurred a few times. The sample has other DNA sequences that encode this CDR3 too. The chain joins TRBV29-1 to TRBJ1-1, with D hard to call. The CDR3 spans 13 residues. Germline CDR1 SQVTM, CDR2 ANQGSEA. The V and J ends lost 4 bases and 0 bases respectively, with 9 bases between them. In nucleotides, the CDR3 is TGCAGCGTTGGTGGACTAATGAACACTGAAGCTTTCTTT. Translating gives CSVGGLMNTEAFF.

The chain has TRBV4-3 and TRBJ2-1; TRBD1 might be the D (6 bases). The CDR3 covers 14 residues. In germline, CDR1 is LGHNA, CDR2 YSLEER. V gave up 4 bases and J gave up 13 bases, with 20 bases separating them. The CDR3 DNA follows: TGCGCCAGCAGCCGGACGGGGTGGGGGCAGACCCAGTTCTTC. This sequence encodes CASSRTGWGQTQFF.

A few counts support this clone. J is TRBJ2-1 and V is TRBV13, with 12 bases fitting TRBD2. Germline V gives CDR1 PRHDT, CDR2 FYEKMQ (reference sequence). V lost 5 bases to trimming and J lost 14 bases; unmatched junction nucleotides: 10. The CDR3 is 14 residues long. This CDR3 is CASSTQLAGGGEFF. In nucleotides, the CDR3 is TGTGCCAGCAGCACACAACTAGCGGGAGGTGGAGAGTTCTTC.

DNA for the CDR3: TGTGCCACCAGCAGAGCCCTCGGGGGGCGCGAAGAGACCCAGTACTTC. This gives the protein CATSRALGGREETQYF. The rearrangement joins TRBV15 to TRBJ2-5, with D maybe TRBD2 (7 bases). Germline CDR1 is LNHNV and CDR2 is YYDKDF (reference sequence). This CDR3 has 16 residues. Trimming took 1 base from V and 3 from J, leaving 15 bases between them.

The chain recombines TRBV30 with TRBJ1-6; D might be TRBD1 (6 bases). Per germline, CDR1 GTSNPN and CDR2 SVGIG (reference sequence). The CDR3 runs 14 residues. Trimming took off 0 bases at V and 4 bases at J, with 7 bases between the two ends. Written as DNA, the CDR3 is TGTGCCTGGAGTGTAGGGGGTTATAATTCACCCCTCCACTTT. It specifies CAWSVGGYNSPLHF.

This clone was counted between two and nine times. V usage is TRBV27 and J usage is TRBJ2-1; 8 bases match TRBD2. This CDR3 contains 16 residues. V lost 0 bases to trimming and J lost 4 bases; unmatched junction nucleotides: 5. The germline V gene has CDR1 MNHEY and CDR2 SMNVEV (reference sequence). This chain's CDR3 is CASSLSQRGLYNEQFF. The CDR3 nucleotides are TGTGCCAGCAGTTTATCGCAGCGGGGGCTGTACAATGAGCAGTTCTTC.

The chain couples TRBV30 to TRBJ2-2; 10 positions match TRBD2. From germline, CDR1 is GTSNPN and CDR2 SVGIG (reference sequence). The CDR3 is 16 amino acids. V lost 0 bases to trimming and J lost 9 bases; unmatched junction nucleotides: 10. The CDR3 loop reads CAWSVALAGGARELFF. CDR3 sequence (DNA): TGTGCCTGGAGTGTAGCTTTAGCGGGAGGCGCCAGGGAGCTGTTTTTT.

This chain's CDR3 is CASSPSSYEQYF. CDR3 bases: TGTGCCAGCAGCCCGAGCTCCTACGAGCAGTACTTC. This chain connects TRBV28 to TRBJ2-7; no clear D gene. The ends were cut back, 6 bases at V and 0 bases at J, with 6 bases in the middle. The germline gives CDR1 MDHEN, CDR2 SYDVKM. This CDR3 has 12 amino acids.

The sample holds a few counts of this clone. The DNA for the CDR3 is TGTGCCAGCAGTTCACTAGCAGGGACAGCTTATGGCTACACCTTC. It translates to CASSSLAGTAYGYTF. This chain links TRBV6-5 with TRBJ1-2, with 7 bases aligning to TRBD1. CDR1 is MNHEY, CDR2 SVGAGI, per germline. V was pared by 4 bases and J by 5 bases, with 10 bases of the junction left unmatched. The CDR3 is 15 residues long.

This clone was recorded a few times. The chain is built from TRBV5-1 and TRBJ1-4; D ambiguous. V was pared by 1 base and J by 6 bases, with 7 bases between. This CDR3 region has 13 residues. Germline V gene lookup returns CDR1 SGHRS and CDR2 YFSETQ. Here the CDR3 reads CASSLTQDEKLFF. The CDR3 DNA reads TGCGCCAGCAGCTTGACGCAGGATGAAAAACTGTTTTTT.

V gene TRBV19 combines with J gene TRBJ2-5; D not resolved. CDR1 is LNHDA, CDR2 SQIVND, per germline (reference sequence). With 4 bases removed from V and 4 bases from J, the gap between germline ends came to 7 bases. The CDR3 covers 12 residues. CDR3 loop: CASSRQGETQYF. CDR3 bases: TGTGCCAGTAGTAGACAAGGAGAGACCCAGTACTTC.

The chain couples TRBV6-5 to TRBJ1-2; 8 bases fit TRBD1. This CDR3 is 14 amino acids long. V gave up 2 bases and J gave up 7 bases; unmatched junction bases: 6. Germline V lookup: CDR1 MNHEY, CDR2 SVGAGI. The CDR3 loop reads CASSYQDRAGGYTF. CDR3 bases: TGTGCCAGCAGTTACCAGGACAGGGCGGGTGGCTACACCTTC.

CDR3 bases: TGCAGCGTTGACATAACGCAGGGGGGCGAGCAGTACTTC. Protein sequence: CSVDITQGGEQYF. J is TRBJ2-7 and V is TRBV29-1; tentative D call: TRBD1 (7 bases). This CDR3 has 13 amino acids. V was cut by 3 bases and J by 6 bases, with 15 bases left in between. CDR1 SQVTM and CDR2 ANQGSEA come from the germline V gene.